The clone carrying this T cell receptor (beta chain) occurred many times. TCRdb redid the calling of the 5' RACE reads with MiXCR, one entry per CDR3 protein. This sample yields a few hundred thousand distinct CDR3 sequences, of which over 4% are seen a single time; roughly 25% belongs to the top ten. The sample comes from a study of T cells after yellow fever vaccination. Germline lookup yields CDR1 MGHRA and CDR2 YSYEKL. Trimming removed 2 bases from V and 3 bases from J; junction bases left unmatched: 3. This CDR3 comprises 14 residues. The source was PBMCs, collected 5 days after the yellow fever booster vaccination. The chain is built from TRBV4-1 and TRBJ1-2, with 7 bases fitting TRBD1. This TCR was recovered from a man between 18 and 35 years old who received the YFV17D yellow fever vaccine. The chain's CDR3 is CASSQPGQHYGYTF. The CDR3 bases are TGCGCCAGCAGCCAACCGGGACAGCACTATGGCTACACCTTC.